This is a list of T cell receptor beta chains from one sample in a study of shared clonotypes between healthy human individuals. This table comes from immunoSEQ multiplex PCR, and its TCRdb copy is limited to in-frame clones, with some not included. The sample has about 2.1 million clones, 90% to 95% seen once. The sequenced sample was naive CD8+ T cells from PBMCs. The origin of the receptors is a man between 18 and 35 years old in good health. Some clones in this sample may be carry-over from other donors' samples. CDR3s include the opening cysteine and the closing phenylalanine or tryptophan. The order of the fields is V gene, CDR3 protein.

TRBV6-5 | CASSWTENTEAFF
TRBV6-1 | CASSERAHNEQFF
TRBV19 | CASHRDRDNYGYTF
TRBV27 | CASSSRGSTYEQYF
TRBV9 | CASSVEPGEGETQYF
TRBV9 | CASSVGTAGGETQYF
TRBV13 | CASSLSQGEIPNQPQHF
TRBV28 | CASSFGQPTNEKLFF
TRBV7-9 | CASSHPGESNEKLFF
TRBV15 | CATSSGTSGYNEQFF
TRBV27 | CASSPTSGMSSGELFF
TRBV28 | CASSSILDRAYEQYF
TRBV5-5 | CASSFSGLGWETQYF
TRBV7-9 | CASYIVPGAAVADTQYF
TRBV25-1 | CASSHRSGGETQYF
TRBV19 | CASGGGQTIVPAQFF
TRBV7-9 | CASSSYNLGNGEQYF
TRBV7-6 | CASSLARTGYEQYF
TRBV10-3 | CAAFSGGLSYNEQFF
TRBV4-3 | CASSQDWDSLGETQYF
TRBV9 | CASSENQETQYF
TRBV7-9 | CASRQGPQSSYNEQFF
TRBV28 | CASSTRDRGLYEQFF
TRBV9 | CASSGGDPLANYGYTF
TRBV7-8 | CASSLEQPWGVSGANVLTF
TRBV28 | CASSLFNRGGGTQYF
TRBV27 | CASSWGEVNTQYF
TRBV28 | CASVAPDRENYGYTF
TRBV28 | CASSFSRLNTGELFF
TRBV28 | CASNPRTGEGEQYF
TRBV28 | CASRHLGGTEAFF
TRBV10-3 | CAISDGTDPRTDTQYF
TRBV7-8 | CASSARDGLNTEAFF
TRBV25-1 | CASSQTKFGEQFF
TRBV6-1 | CAIHLREEYNEQFF
TRBV5-6 | CASSLEQGWGTGELFF
TRBV2 | CASIGASGYNEQFF
TRBV9 | CASSVSGGSRTDTQYF
TRBV5-5 | CASSLGGRWETQYF
TRBV18 | CASSPGSGELFF
TRBV4-3 | CASSQDYTAYEQYF
TRBV9 | CASSDRGDGNTIYF
TRBV7-9 | CASSSGWGRENTIYF
TRBV27 | CASSLSAGGYEQYF
TRBV27 | CATRKGAGTGVHNTQYF
TRBV7-9 | CASSLSGTSFDEQYF
TRBV28 | CASRPGGPYNEQFF
TRBV4-2 | CASSQDSPDRGSEAFF
TRBV27 | CASNVLGGAPYEQYF
TRBV6-1 | CASSDTPNRGAPYF